This T cell receptor beta chain was obtained from a study of shared clonotypes between healthy human individuals. The germline V gene encodes CDR1 SGHTS and CDR2 YDEGEE. Trimming pared 7 bases from V and 4 bases from J, leaving 15 bases between. The CDR3 has 13 residues. An assay was performed, and its level was deep. The table came from immunoSEQ multiplex PCR; TCRdb's copy has only in-frame clones and leaves some out. This sample has over a million clones, with roughly 75% found just once. Remarks on this clone: Its antigen is unknown.

Findings and limits, study-wide: Relative to memory subsets, naive subsets generally showed larger estimated richness.

All the donors were Caucasian adults who lived in Nashville, Tennessee. Material: memory CD4+ T cells sorted from blood. As to subset: CD45RA-negative fraction. The chain carries TRBV5-8 and TRBJ2-7; TRBD1 is a possible D gene (5 bases). The receptor was derived from a man aged 18 to 30 in good health. The CDR3 coding sequence is TGTGCCAGCGGCAGGTCAAGGGGATACGAGCAGTACTTC. It translates to CASGRSRGYEQYF.